These 5 T cell receptor beta chains originate from one sample sequenced in a study of response to subunit inactivated influenza vaccine. A single record per CDR3 protein comes from TCRdb applying MiXCR to the RT-PCR reads. Of 150,000 to 200,000 distinct CDR3 sequences in the sample, about 11% were seen once. Sequencing used CD8+ T cells sorted from PBMCs, obtained 23 months after vaccination. These receptors originate from a man between 50 and 75 years old who received an inactivated influenza vaccine.

This clonotype showed up just a few times. The gene calls are TRBV24-1 and TRBJ2-1, with a tentative D call TRBD1 (5 bases). Germline CDR1 reads KGHDR; CDR2 reads SFDVKD. V was trimmed by 9 bases and J by 4 bases, leaving 18 bases between them. There are 15 residues in the CDR3. CDR3 region: CATALAGFGYNEQFF. Here the CDR3 DNA reads TGTGCCACCGCTCTGGCAGGGTTCGGGTACAATGAGCAGTTCTTC.

This clonotype showed up many times. The rearrangement joins TRBV12-3 or TRBV12-4 to TRBJ2-7; D is unclear. Trimming took off 6 bases at V and 0 bases at J, with 9 bases between the two ends. The CDR3 sequence is 13 residues long. The CDR3 coding sequence is TGTGCCAGCAGAAAAAGGATCTCCTACGAGCAGTACTTC. Amino acids: CASRKRISYEQYF.

In its sample, this clonotype was seen a few times. J is TRBJ2-7 and V is TRBV18, with D unresolved. The CDR3 is 13 amino acids. The germline V gene encodes CDR1 KGHSH and CDR2 LQKENI. V shed 0 bases and J shed 3 bases, with 6 bases lying between them. The CDR3, as DNA: TGTGCCAGCTCACCACCGGACGACTACGAGCAGTACTTC. Translated, it gives CASSPPDDYEQYF. Full variable domain (rest looked up from reference TRBV18 and TRBJ2-7): NAGVMQNPRHLVRRRGQEARLRCSPMKGHSHVYWYRQLPEEGLKFMVYLQKENIIDESGMPKERFSAEFPKEGPSILRIQQVVRGDSAAYFCASSPPDDYEQYFGPGTRLTVT.

This chain connects TRBV7-2 to TRBJ2-7; 10 nucleotides align to TRBD2. From germline, CDR1 is SGHTA and CDR2 FQGNSA. There are 14 residues in the CDR3. V dropped 5 bases and J dropped 2; count of bases not matched to a gene: 3. The CDR3, as DNA: TGTGCCAGCAGCCCACTAGCGGGAACCTACGAGCAGTACTTC. This sequence encodes CASSPLAGTYEQYF.

The chain recombines TRBV27 with TRBJ1-5; D uncertain. There are 14 residues in the CDR3. The ends were cut back, 9 bases at V and 5 bases at J, with 17 bases in the middle. The germline gives CDR1 MNHEY, CDR2 SMNVEV (reference sequence). The CDR3 region has the DNA TGTGCCAGTAGTCCCCTCATACGGGATCAGCCCCAGCATTTT. Residues: CASSPLIRDQPQHF.